Listed below are T cell receptor beta chains from one sample, sequenced in a study of blood T cell repertoires in COVID-19. Libraries were prepared by immunoSEQ multiplex PCR; TCRdb keeps only in-frame clonotypes and omits some of them. Of about 490,000 clones detected, 70% to 90% appear once; the ten largest clones hold about 3%. Sequenced material: peripheral blood. These receptors were collected from a human donor in a cohort sampled during active COVID-19. Both conserved end residues are part of each CDR3.

j_call: TRBJ1-4
v_call: TRBV19
cdr3_aa: CASSRGQVAEKLFF

j_call: TRBJ2-1
v_call: TRBV19
cdr3_aa: CASIKQGSSYNEQFF

j_call: TRBJ2-1
v_call: TRBV5-4
cdr3_aa: CASSLTDIAEQFF

j_call: TRBJ1-2
v_call: TRBV7-9
cdr3_aa: CASSSGQGADGYTF

j_call: TRBJ2-5
v_call: TRBV7-8
cdr3_aa: CASRGWRELRETQYF

j_call: TRBJ1-2
v_call: TRBV19
cdr3_aa: CASSMRRGEYGYTF

j_call: TRBJ1-5
v_call: TRBV5-8
cdr3_aa: CASSLGGRIYQPQHF

j_call: TRBJ1-1
v_call: TRBV6-5
cdr3_aa: CASSRGPEAFF

j_call: TRBJ2-2
v_call: TRBV9
cdr3_aa: CASSGGDTGELFF

j_call: TRBJ2-3
v_call: TRBV7-3
cdr3_aa: CASSLQGPGTDTQYF

j_call: TRBJ1-2
v_call: TRBV30
cdr3_aa: CAWSKGASGYTF

j_call: TRBJ1-1
v_call: TRBV7-2
cdr3_aa: CASSLAGQFPEAFF

j_call: TRBJ1-4
v_call: TRBV20-1
cdr3_aa: CSALGHQLFF

j_call: TRBJ2-1
v_call: TRBV30
cdr3_aa: CAWSPGLAGHNEQFF

j_call: TRBJ2-2
v_call: TRBV29-1
cdr3_aa: CSVRTGNANTGELFF

j_call: TRBJ2-1
v_call: TRBV11-2
cdr3_aa: CASSAMRGGNEQFF

j_call: TRBJ1-2
v_call: TRBV2
cdr3_aa: CASRPDRDIYGYTF

j_call: TRBJ2-7
v_call: TRBV19
cdr3_aa: CASSIQGQGPYYEQYF

j_call: TRBJ1-6
v_call: TRBV5-6
cdr3_aa: CASSLDGRYNSPLHF

j_call: TRBJ1-5
v_call: TRBV10-1
cdr3_aa: CASSVQGIQPQHF

j_call: TRBJ2-2
v_call: TRBV27
cdr3_aa: CASSRFRGRAGELFF

j_call: TRBJ2-4
v_call: TRBV9
cdr3_aa: CASSVGGDLAKNIQYF

j_call: TRBJ2-3
v_call: TRBV5-1
cdr3_aa: CASSFRTSGTTDTQYF

j_call: TRBJ1-2
v_call: TRBV2
cdr3_aa: CASRGQGAGGYTF

j_call: TRBJ2-1
v_call: TRBV28
cdr3_aa: CASTIPGLAGGEQFF

j_call: TRBJ2-1
v_call: TRBV11-2
cdr3_aa: CASSQRLAGGNEQFF

j_call: TRBJ2-7
v_call: TRBV6-5
cdr3_aa: CASSPPGQAAEQYF

j_call: TRBJ1-2
v_call: TRBV4-2
cdr3_aa: CASSQERDRRVGYTF

j_call: TRBJ2-5
v_call: TRBV25-1
cdr3_aa: CASQSYPARTGKETQYF

j_call: TRBJ1-5
v_call: TRBV18
cdr3_aa: CASSPQGGEDQPQHF

j_call: TRBJ2-3
v_call: TRBV6-5
cdr3_aa: CASSLGTGGRDTQYF

j_call: TRBJ1-5
v_call: TRBV19
cdr3_aa: CASSLQGVKSNQPQHF

j_call: TRBJ1-4
v_call: TRBV9
cdr3_aa: CASSVRGQTNEKLFF

j_call: TRBJ2-7
v_call: TRBV4-1
cdr3_aa: CASSQVPGTASYEQYF

j_call: TRBJ2-3
v_call: TRBV11-3
cdr3_aa: CASSMTADTQYF

j_call: TRBJ2-2
v_call: TRBV7-2
cdr3_aa: CASSLLAGYTGELFF

j_call: TRBJ2-2
v_call: TRBV20-1
cdr3_aa: CSASSARSNAGELFF

j_call: TRBJ2-2
v_call: TRBV11-2
cdr3_aa: CASSFYGRNTGELFF

j_call: TRBJ1-1
v_call: TRBV6-5
cdr3_aa: CASSYYNGQGNTEAFF

j_call: TRBJ1-6
v_call: TRBV10-3
cdr3_aa: CAISVDIQYSPLHF

j_call: TRBJ1-2
v_call: TRBV28
cdr3_aa: CASSAPRQGHGYTF

j_call: TRBJ2-1
v_call: TRBV12-5
cdr3_aa: CASGSTEVNEQFF

j_call: TRBJ2-1
v_call: TRBV7-8
cdr3_aa: CASSAGQGFWDEQFF